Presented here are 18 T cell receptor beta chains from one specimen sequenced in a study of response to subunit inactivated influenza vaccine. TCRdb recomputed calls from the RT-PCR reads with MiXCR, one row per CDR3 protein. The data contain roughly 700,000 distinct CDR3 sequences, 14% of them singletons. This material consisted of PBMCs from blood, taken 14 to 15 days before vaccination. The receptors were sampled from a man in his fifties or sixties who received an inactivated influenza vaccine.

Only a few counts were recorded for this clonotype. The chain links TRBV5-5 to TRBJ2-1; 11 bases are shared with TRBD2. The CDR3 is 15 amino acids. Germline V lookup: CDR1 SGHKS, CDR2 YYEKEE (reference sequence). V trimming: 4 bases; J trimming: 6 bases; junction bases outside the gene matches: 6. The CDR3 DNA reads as TGTGCCAGCAGCGCCGGGACTAGCGGTTTCAATGAGCAGTTCTTC. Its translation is CASSAGTSGFNEQFF.

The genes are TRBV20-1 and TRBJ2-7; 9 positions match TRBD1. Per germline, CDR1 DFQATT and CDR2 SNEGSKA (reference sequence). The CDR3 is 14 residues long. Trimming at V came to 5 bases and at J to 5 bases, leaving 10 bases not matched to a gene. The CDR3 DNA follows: TGCAGTGCTCCACAAGACAGGGGGTGGGACGAGCAGTACTTC. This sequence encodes CSAPQDRGWDEQYF.

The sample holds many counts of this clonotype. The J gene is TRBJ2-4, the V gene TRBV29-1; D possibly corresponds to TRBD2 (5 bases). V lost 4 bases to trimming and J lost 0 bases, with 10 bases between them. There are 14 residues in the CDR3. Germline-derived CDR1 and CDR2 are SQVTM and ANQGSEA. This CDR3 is CSVVGRLAKNIQYF. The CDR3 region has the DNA TGCAGCGTTGTTGGGAGATTAGCCAAAAACATTCAGTACTTC.

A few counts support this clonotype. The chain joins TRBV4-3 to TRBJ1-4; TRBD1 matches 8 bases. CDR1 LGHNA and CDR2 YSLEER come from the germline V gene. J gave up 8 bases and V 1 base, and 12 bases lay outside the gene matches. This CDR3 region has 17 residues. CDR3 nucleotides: TGCGCCAGCAGCCAAGCCAATATGGTACAGGGGGGCGAAAAACTGTTTTTT. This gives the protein CASSQANMVQGGEKLFF.

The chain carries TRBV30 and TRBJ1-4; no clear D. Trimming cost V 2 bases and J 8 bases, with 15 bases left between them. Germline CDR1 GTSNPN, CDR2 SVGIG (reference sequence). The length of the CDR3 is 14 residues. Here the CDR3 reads CAWSKTVDMEKLFF. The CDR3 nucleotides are TGTGCCTGGAGTAAAACGGTGGATATGGAAAAACTGTTTTTT.

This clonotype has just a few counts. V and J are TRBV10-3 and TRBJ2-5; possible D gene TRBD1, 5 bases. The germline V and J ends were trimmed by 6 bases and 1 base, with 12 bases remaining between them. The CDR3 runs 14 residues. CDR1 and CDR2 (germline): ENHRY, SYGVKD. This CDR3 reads CAIRGHGPQETQYF. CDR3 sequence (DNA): TGTGCCATCAGGGGGCACGGACCCCAAGAGACCCAGTACTTC.

This CDR3 reads CASSRAGEGEQYF. CDR3 nucleotides: TGTGCCAGCAGTCGGGCAGGGGAGGGCGAGCAGTACTTC. The rearrangement uses TRBV6-1 and TRBJ2-7; TRBD2 might be the D (7 bases). Germline V gene data show CDR1 as MNHNS and CDR2 as SASEGT. Trimming left V 5 bases short and J 6 bases short, with 14 bases between. The CDR3 loop spans 13 amino acids.

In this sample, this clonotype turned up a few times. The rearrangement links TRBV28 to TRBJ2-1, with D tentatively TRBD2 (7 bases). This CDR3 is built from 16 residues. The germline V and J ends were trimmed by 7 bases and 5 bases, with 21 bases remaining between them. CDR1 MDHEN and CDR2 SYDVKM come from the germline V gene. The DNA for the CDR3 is TGTGCCAGCAAGGGGGGCCTAGCGGAAAACAACAATGAGCAGTTCTTC. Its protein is CASKGGLAENNNEQFF.

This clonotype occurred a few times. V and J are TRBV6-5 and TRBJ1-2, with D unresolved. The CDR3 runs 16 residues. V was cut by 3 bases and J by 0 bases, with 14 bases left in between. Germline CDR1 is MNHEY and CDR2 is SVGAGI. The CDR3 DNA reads TGTGCCAGCAGTTATAAGCAGATCGGGACTAACTATGGCTACACCTTC. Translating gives CASSYKQIGTNYGYTF.

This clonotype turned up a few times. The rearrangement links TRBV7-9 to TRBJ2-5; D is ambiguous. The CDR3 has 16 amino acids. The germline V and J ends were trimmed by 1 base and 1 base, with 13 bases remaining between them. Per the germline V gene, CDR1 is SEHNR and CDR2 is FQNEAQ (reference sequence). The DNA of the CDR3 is TGTGCCAGCAGCTTAGTGAGGATCTGGGGCCAAGAGACCCAGTACTTC. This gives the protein CASSLVRIWGQETQYF. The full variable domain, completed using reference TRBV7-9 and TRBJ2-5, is DTGVSQNPRHKITKRGQNVTFRCDPISEHNRLYWYRQTLGQGPEFLTYFQNEAQLEKSRLLSDRFSAERPKGSFSTLEIQRTEQGDSAMYLCASSLVRIWGQETQYFGPGTRLLVL.

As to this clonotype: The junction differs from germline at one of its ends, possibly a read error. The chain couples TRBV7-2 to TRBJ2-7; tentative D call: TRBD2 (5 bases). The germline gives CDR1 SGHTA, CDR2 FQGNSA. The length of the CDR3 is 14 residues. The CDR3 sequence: CASSGRGRTYEQYF. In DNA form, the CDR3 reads TGTGCCAGCAGCGGAAGAGGGAGAACCTACGAGCAGTACTTT.

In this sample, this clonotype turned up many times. CDR3 in amino acids: CASSLWGADTQYF. The CDR3, as DNA: TGCGCCAGCAGCTTGTGGGGGGCAGATACGCAGTATTTT. The chain couples TRBV5-1 to TRBJ2-3, with D maybe TRBD2 (6 bases). V was pared by 1 base and J by 4 bases, with 7 bases between. In germline, CDR1 is SGHRS, CDR2 YFSETQ. CDR3 size: 13 residues.

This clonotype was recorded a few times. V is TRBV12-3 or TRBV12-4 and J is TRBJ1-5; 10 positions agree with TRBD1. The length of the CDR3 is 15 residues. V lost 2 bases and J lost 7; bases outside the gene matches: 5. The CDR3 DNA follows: TGTGCCAGCAGTTTACGACAGGGGGCGGACCAGCCCCAGCATTTT. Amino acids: CASSLRQGADQPQHF.

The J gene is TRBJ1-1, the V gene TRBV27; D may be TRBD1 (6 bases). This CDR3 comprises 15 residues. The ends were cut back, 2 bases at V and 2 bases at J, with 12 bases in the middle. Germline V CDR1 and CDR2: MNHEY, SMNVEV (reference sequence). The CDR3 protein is CASSLRSDRNTEAFF. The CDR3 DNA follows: TGTGCCAGCAGTTTAAGGTCGGACAGAAACACTGAAGCTTTCTTT.

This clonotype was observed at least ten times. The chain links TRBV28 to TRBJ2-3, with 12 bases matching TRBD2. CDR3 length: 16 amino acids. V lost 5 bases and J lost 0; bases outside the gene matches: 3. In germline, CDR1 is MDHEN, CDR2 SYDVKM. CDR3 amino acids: CASSHLAGGSTDTQYF. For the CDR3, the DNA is TGTGCCAGCAGTCACCTAGCGGGGGGGAGCACAGATACGCAGTATTTT.

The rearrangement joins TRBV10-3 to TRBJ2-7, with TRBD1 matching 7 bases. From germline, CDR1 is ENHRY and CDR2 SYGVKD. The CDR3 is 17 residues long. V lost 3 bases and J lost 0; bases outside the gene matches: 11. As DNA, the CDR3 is TGTGCCATCAGTGACCCACTTGAAGGGGGCAGCTCCTACGAGCAGTACTTC. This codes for CAISDPLEGGSSYEQYF.

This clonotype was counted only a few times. DNA of the CDR3: TGTGCCAGCAGCTTGATTTCAGGGATTCAGTATGGCTACACCTTC. Protein sequence: CASSLISGIQYGYTF. V and J are TRBV5-6 and TRBJ1-2; maybe TRBD1 (5 bases). Between the trimmed V and J ends, which lost 1 base and 5 bases, there was a span of 15 bases. CDR3 length equals 15 residues. The germline gives CDR1 SGHDT, CDR2 YYEEEE.

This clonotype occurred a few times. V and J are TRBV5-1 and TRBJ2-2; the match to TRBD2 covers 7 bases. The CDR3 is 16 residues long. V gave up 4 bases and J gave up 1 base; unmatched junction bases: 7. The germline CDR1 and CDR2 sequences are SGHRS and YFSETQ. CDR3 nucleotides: TGCGCCAGCAGCGCTGAGCGGGGAGGGAACACCGGGGAGCTGTTTTTT. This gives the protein CASSAERGGNTGELFF.